These 5 T cell receptor beta chains were sequenced from one sample in a study of T-cell memory formation after mild COVID-19. TCRdb ran MiXCR on the 5' RACE reads and lists one entry per CDR3 protein. The table has about 540,000 distinct CDR3 sequences, roughly 20% seen once. Sequencing was done on a sample of PBMCs or a T cell subset sorted from them (not recorded which). The source is an adult woman who had mild COVID-19 (a few samples of this study predate the infection). Cell type and time point are not known.

V usage is TRBV6-6 and J usage is TRBJ1-2; D not certain. This CDR3 contains 13 residues. The germline V gene encodes CDR1 MNHNY and CDR2 SVGAGI (reference sequence). Trimming pared 6 bases from V and 6 bases from J, leaving 14 bases between. The CDR3 loop reads CASRPRGGHGYTF. As DNA, the CDR3 is TGTGCCAGCAGACCCCGGGGAGGGCATGGCTACACCTTC.

The rearrangement uses TRBV19 and TRBJ1-1; unclear D gene. CDR3 length: 14 amino acids. Germline V gives CDR1 LNHDA, CDR2 SQIVND (reference sequence). V was pared by 3 bases and J by 0 bases, with 8 bases between. CDR3 DNA sequence: TGTGCCAGTAGTATTGGGCGGCTGAACACTGAAGCTTTCTTT. Its protein product is CASSIGRLNTEAFF.

This chain connects TRBV5-4 to TRBJ1-1; 10 nucleotides agree with TRBD1. Trimming took 3 bases from V and 4 from J; bases not matched to a gene: 6. CDR1 SGHNT and CDR2 YYREEE come from the germline V gene (reference sequence). The CDR3 has 15 amino acids. The CDR3 loop is CASSWTGGIGTEAFF. The CDR3, as DNA: TGTGCCAGCAGCTGGACAGGGGGAATTGGCACTGAAGCTTTCTTT.

The chain uses TRBV30 and TRBJ1-4; D perhaps matches TRBD1 (5 bases). This CDR3 is 13 amino acids long. Trimming shortened V by 5 bases and J by 5 bases, and 12 bases separated the two germline ends. CDR1 is GTSNPN and CDR2 is SVGIG in the germline V gene (reference sequence). The CDR3 DNA is TGTGCCTGGGGGGGGGACCGAAATGAAAAACTGTTTTTT. Protein sequence: CAWGGDRNEKLFF. The full variable domain, rest sourced from reference TRBV30 and TRBJ1-4, is SQTIHQWPATLVQPVGSPLSLECTVEGTSNPNLYWYRQAAGRGLQLLFYSVGIGQISSEVPQNLSASRPQDRQFILSSKKLLLSDSGFYLCAWGGDRNEKLFFGSGTQLSVL.

This clonotype was counted between two and nine times. The chain carries TRBV7-8 and TRBJ2-1, with 9 bases aligning to TRBD2. Germline values: CDR1 SGHVS, CDR2 FQNEAQ. The CDR3 extends over 15 amino acids. V lost 0 bases to trimming and J lost 8 bases; unmatched junction nucleotides: 5. Written as DNA, the CDR3 is TGTGCCAGCAGCTTAGCTGGTAGCGGGAGATATGAGCAGTTCTTC. This encodes CASSLAGSGRYEQFF.